This T cell receptor beta chain was recovered during a study of blood T cells in healthy people across ages (dated by TCRdb to about 2015). Looking at the study overall: In model experiments, roughly one uniquely barcoded TCR beta cDNA molecule per two T cells was captured by template switching. To track age-related changes in TCR beta repertoire diversity, the study relied on deep sequencing normalized with unique cDNA molecular identifiers. The donors were divided into four age groups: young (average around 15 years), middle-aged (around 37), aged (62) and long-lived (approximately 74). For two donors (one aged 18 to 29 and one aged 80 or older), the study analyzed two additional independent replicas of 1 million unique cDNA reads from the same blood draw.

The V end loses 6 bases and the J end loses 3 bases, and a stretch of 8 bases separates them. The germline V gene (reference sequence) yields DFQATT for CDR1 and SNEGSKA for CDR2. Inclusive of the bounding cysteine and phenylalanine, the CDR3 is 11 residues long. The CDR3 DNA has 33 bases and is translated from base 1. Beyond this particular receptor, the publication reports: Estimates of total diversity from one million sequenced T cells were regarded as lower bounds and underestimates. Compared with the aged group, more naive CD4+ T cells, fewer expanded clones and increased TCR diversity were shown by the long-lived group, suggesting age selection. Because profiling used bulk unsorted PBMCs, naive and antigen-experienced compartments could not be compared conclusively. Observed TCR beta diversity per million T cells fell roughly linearly with age, and a significant reduction was already apparent by age around 40. The percentage of naive T cells measured by flow cytometry correlated strongly with observed TCR beta diversity. Donor CMV infection status was unknown, potentially confounding age-related changes in expanded clonotypes.

Receptor libraries were prepared by 5' RACE. The sample was run on an Illumina HiSeq 2500. A second about 7 to 12 cycle PCR used a sample-barcoded 5' primer and a J-beta primer mix. A unique molecular identifier was introduced onto each TCR beta cDNA molecule by a template-switch 5' adaptor carrying 12 random nucleotides. Each sample yielded at least 2.5 million CDR3-containing paired-end reads. First-strand cDNA synthesis was performed from all RNA using the Mint cDNA synthesis kit, with priming by a TRBC-specific oligonucleotide. After uracil-DNA glycosylase treatment, a first 18-cycle PCR used universal primers M1SS and BC2_uni_R on all cDNA. As for the authors' bioinformatics: Normalization of each sample was performed by random selection of 1 million high-quality reads, each carrying a distinct molecular identifier. Instead of being binned into consensus sequences, reads that shared molecular identifiers were thrown out. MiTCR, run with a Q25 quality threshold and the strictest error-elimination algorithm, handled CDR3 identification, clonotype clustering and error correction. Lower-bound total TCR beta diversity was estimated with a nonparametric unseen species model using Euler transformation. Starting from the raw public reads, TCRdb applied fastp trimming at Q25, assembled clones with MiXCR and retained in-frame beta chains. One record per CDR3 amino acid sequence lists the most common genes and DNA. The V and J calls come from TCRdb's annotation, not from the publication. This sample is represented by around 1,000,000 distinct CDR3 sequences; approximately 26% of them were singletons. Jointly, the top ten make up about 0.72% of the sample.

The donors were 40 or so Caucasian individuals from Russia, aged roughly 6 to 100 years, who were systemically healthy. Around 10 milliliters of peripheral blood were collected from each donor into EDTA-treated Vacutainer tubes. Ficoll-Paque density-gradient centrifugation was used to isolate PBMCs, with at least 6.5 million per sample. Total RNA, at least 6 micrograms per sample, was extracted from PBMCs with Trizol reagent. For every donor, an aliquot of PBMCs went through flow cytometry to measure the percentages of naive CD45RAhigh/CD27high T cells. This clonotype came up a few times. Its antigen has not been determined. No quality values exist for individual bases; no much larger clone is one base distant. The sample also formed part of further work on T cells of mothers and their children. Per the second study: Nine systemically healthy Caucasian individuals, comprising three mothers and their six children, were included as donors. cDNA synthesis used all of the extracted RNA, with 1.5 ug of RNA in each 15 ul reaction. Sample barcodes and 2-4 random nucleotides were added via the M1S primer in the second PCR. Over 10 million TCR beta CDR3 reads came from each mother, compared with a few million reads from each child. TCR recombination output is similarly shaped by thymic selection in related and unrelated pairs, with a minor effect exerted by inherited differences. Normalized repertoire overlap was always slightly but never significantly higher in related than unrelated mother-child pairs. No persistent microchimeric T cell clones were found, with a detection sensitivity of 75 to 100 clones per million clonotypes. In the study, deep NGS was used to compare the TCR beta repertoires of mothers and children, and features distinguishing related mother-child pairs from unrelated individuals were sought. The mean age was 40 +/- 4 years for the mothers and about 12 +/- 4 years for the children. Libraries were sequenced on Illumina HiSeq 2000 with 100+100 nt paired-end reads after adapter ligation with NEBNext reagents. To avoid cross-contamination, the mother libraries and the child libraries were prepared a month apart and sequenced in separate runs. For each donor, somewhere between roughly 500,000 and 2,300,000 distinct TCR beta clonotypes were identified. Naive TCR beta clonotypes were estimated from low-frequency clonotypes matched to each donor's FACS-determined naive share, without sorting.

Recombination joined TRBV20-1 with TRBJ2-5; TRBD2 is a possible D gene, resting on 5 matching bases. The origin of this receptor is a girl aged 2 to 10 in good health. Sequencing was done on a sample of blood. The CDR3 loop reads CSAPSKETQYF. The DNA sequence is given as TGCAGTGCCCCTAGCAAAGAGACCCAGTACTTC.